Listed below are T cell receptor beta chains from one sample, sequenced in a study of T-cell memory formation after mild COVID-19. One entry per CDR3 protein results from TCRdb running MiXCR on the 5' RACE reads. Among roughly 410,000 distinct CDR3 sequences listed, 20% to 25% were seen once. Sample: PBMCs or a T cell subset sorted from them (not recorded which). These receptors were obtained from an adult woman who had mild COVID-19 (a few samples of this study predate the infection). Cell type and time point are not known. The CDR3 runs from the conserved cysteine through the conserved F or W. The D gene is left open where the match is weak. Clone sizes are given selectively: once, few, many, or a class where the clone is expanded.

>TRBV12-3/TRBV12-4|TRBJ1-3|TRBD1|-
CASSYRGLGNTIYF
TGTGCCAGCAGTTATAGGGGGCTTGGAAACACCATATATTTT
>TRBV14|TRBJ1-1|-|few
CASSQGAGFTEAFF
TGTGCCAGCAGCCAGGGGGCCGGCTTCACTGAAGCTTTCTTT
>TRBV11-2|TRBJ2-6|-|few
CASSPARGANVLTF
TGTGCCAGCAGCCCAGCCCGGGGGGCCAACGTCCTGACTTTC
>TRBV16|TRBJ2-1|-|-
CASSQWGAQRLREKNEQFF
TGTGCCAGCAGCCAATGGGGCGCTCAAAGGCTTCGCGAAAAAAATGAGCAGTTCTTC
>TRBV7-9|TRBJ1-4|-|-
CASSLVQDGEGEKLFF
TGTGCCAGCAGCTTAGTACAGGATGGCGAAGGTGAAAAACTGTTTTTT
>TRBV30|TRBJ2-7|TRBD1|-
CAWSTTGAEQYF
TGTGCCTGGAGTACAACAGGGGCCGAGCAGTACTTC
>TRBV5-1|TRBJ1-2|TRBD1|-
CASSPQGAAKANYGYTF
TGCGCCAGCAGCCCACAGGGGGCAGCGAAAGCTAACTATGGCTACACCTTC
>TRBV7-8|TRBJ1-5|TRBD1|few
CASSSRDRALQPQHF
TGTGCCAGCAGCTCCCGGGACAGGGCACTTCAGCCCCAGCATTTT
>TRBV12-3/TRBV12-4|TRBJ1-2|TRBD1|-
CASSSDRGGYGYTF
TGTGCCAGCAGTTCGGACAGGGGCGGCTATGGCTACACCTTC
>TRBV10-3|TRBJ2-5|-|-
CAISESPGTQYF
TGTGCCATCAGTGAGTCACCGGGGACCCAGTACTTC
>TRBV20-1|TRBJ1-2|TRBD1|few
CSALQGADYGYTF
TGCAGTGCTCTACAGGGGGCGGACTATGGCTACACCTTC
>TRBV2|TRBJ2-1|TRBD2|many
CASSRLAGGYNEQFF
TGTGCCAGCAGTCGACTAGCGGGGGGATACAATGAGCAGTTCTTC
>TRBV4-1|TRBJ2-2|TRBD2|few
CASSQRLAGYTGELFF
TGCGCCAGCAGCCAACGACTAGCGGGTTACACCGGGGAGCTGTTTTTT
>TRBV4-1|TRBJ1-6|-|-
CASSQAPYRAGGSPLHF
TGCGCCAGCAGCCAGGCTCCCTACAGGGCCGGGGGTTCACCCCTCCACTTT